This T cell receptor (beta chain) was observed in a study of long-term antiretroviral therapy in people with HIV. Inclusion required at least two post-ART and at least one pre-ART PBMC samples. An immunoSEQ assay, version v3.0, was performed at survey level. The protocol was immunoSEQ multiplex PCR, while the TCRdb copy is restricted to in-frame clones and leaves out a portion. The sample records over 15,000 clones, roughly four fifths being singletons. The germline V gene encodes CDR1 MNHNS and CDR2 SASEGT. The CDR3 has 13 residues. V lost 7 bases, J lost 5 bases, and 12 bases lay in between. This clone occurred a few times.

The sequence came from a man between 18 and 35 years old with HIV. The sequences come from unsorted PBMCs, collected 0.3 years after starting antiretroviral therapy. This chain joins TRBV6-1 and TRBJ2-1; D unresolved. This CDR3 is CASNTEAHNEQFF. CDR3 nucleotide sequence: TGTGCCAGCAACACCGAGGCCCACAATGAGCAGTTCTTC.